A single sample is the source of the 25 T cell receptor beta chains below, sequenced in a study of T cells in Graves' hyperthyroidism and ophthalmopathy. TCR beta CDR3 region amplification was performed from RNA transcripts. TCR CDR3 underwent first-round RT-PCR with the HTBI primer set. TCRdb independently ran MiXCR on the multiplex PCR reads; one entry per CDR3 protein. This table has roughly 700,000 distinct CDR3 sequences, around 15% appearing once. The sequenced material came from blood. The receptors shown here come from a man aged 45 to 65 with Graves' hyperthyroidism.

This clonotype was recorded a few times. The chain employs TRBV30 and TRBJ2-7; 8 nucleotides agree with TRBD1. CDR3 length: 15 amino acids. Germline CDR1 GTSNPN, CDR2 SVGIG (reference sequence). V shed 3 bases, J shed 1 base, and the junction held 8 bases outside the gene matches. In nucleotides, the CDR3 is TGTGCCTGGAGCCTCTGGGGGACAGGATCCTACGAGCAGTACTTC. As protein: CAWSLWGTGSYEQYF.

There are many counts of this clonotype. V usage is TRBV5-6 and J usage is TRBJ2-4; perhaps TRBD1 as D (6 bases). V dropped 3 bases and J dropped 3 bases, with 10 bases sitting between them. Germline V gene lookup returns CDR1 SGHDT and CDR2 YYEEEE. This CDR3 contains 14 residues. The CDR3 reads CASSSQGLKNIQYF. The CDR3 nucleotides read TGTGCCAGCAGCTCACAGGGTCTCAAAAACATTCAGTACTTC.

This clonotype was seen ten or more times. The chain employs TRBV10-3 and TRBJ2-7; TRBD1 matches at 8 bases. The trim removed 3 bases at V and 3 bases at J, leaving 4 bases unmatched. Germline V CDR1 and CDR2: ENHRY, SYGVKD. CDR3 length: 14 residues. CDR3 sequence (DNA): TGTGCCATCAGTGATCTGGACAGGGTCTACGAGCAGTACTTC. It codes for CAISDLDRVYEQYF.

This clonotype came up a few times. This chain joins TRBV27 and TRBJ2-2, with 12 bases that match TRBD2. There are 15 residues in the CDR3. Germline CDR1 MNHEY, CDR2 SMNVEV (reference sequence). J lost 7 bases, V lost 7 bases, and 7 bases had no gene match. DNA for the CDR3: TGTGCCAGCACCTACAGGACTAGCGGGGACGGGGAGCTGTTTTTT. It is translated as CASTYRTSGDGELFF.

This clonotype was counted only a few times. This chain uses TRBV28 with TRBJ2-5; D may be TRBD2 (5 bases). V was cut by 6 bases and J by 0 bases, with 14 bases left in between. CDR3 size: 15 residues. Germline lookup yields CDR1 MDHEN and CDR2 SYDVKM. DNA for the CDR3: TGTGCCAGCAGCCTGGCGGCGGGTAACCAAGAGACCCAGTACTTC. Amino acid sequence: CASSLAAGNQETQYF.

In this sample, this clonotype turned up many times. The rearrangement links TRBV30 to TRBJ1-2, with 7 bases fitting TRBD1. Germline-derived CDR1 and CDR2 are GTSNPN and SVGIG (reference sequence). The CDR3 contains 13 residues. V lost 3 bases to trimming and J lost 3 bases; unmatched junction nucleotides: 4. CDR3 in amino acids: CAWRRDRDYGYTF. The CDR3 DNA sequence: TGTGCCTGGAGGAGAGACAGGGACTATGGCTACACCTTC. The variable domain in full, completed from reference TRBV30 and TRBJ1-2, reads SQTIHQWPATLVQPVGSPLSLECTVEGTSNPNLYWYRQAAGRGLQLLFYSVGIGQISSEVPQNLSASRPQDRQFILSSKKLLLSDSGFYLCAWRRDRDYGYTFGSGTRLTVV.

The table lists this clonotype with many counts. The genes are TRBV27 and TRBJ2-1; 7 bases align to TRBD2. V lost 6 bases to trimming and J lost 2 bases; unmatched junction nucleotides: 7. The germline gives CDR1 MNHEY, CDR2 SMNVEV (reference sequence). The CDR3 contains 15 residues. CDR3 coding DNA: TGTGCCAGCAGCTCTCAGCGGGACCCCTACAATGAGCAGTTCTTC. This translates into CASSSQRDPYNEQFF.

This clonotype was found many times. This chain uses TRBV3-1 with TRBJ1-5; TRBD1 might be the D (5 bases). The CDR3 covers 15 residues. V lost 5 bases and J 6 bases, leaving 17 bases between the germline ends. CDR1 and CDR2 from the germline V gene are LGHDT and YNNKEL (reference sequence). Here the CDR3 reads CASSLSVRESQPQHF. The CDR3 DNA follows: TGTGCCAGCAGCTTATCGGTCAGGGAAAGTCAGCCCCAGCATTTT. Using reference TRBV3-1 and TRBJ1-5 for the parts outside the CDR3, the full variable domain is DTAVSQTPKYLVTQMGNDKSIKCEQNLGHDTMYWYKQDSKKFLKIMFSYNNKELIINETVPNRFSPKSPDKAHLNLHINSLELGDSAVYFCASSLSVRESQPQHFGDGTRLSIL.

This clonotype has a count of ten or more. CDR3 nucleotide sequence: TGTGCCAGCAGTGAACGGCTAGCGGGGCTCACCGGGGAGCTGTTTTTT. This sequence encodes CASSERLAGLTGELFF. The chain employs TRBV2 and TRBJ2-2; TRBD2 agrees at 9 bases. The CDR3 is made up of 16 amino acids. The germline gives CDR1 SNHLY, CDR2 FYNNEI. Unmatched junction bases numbered 5, after V lost 2 bases and J lost 4 bases.

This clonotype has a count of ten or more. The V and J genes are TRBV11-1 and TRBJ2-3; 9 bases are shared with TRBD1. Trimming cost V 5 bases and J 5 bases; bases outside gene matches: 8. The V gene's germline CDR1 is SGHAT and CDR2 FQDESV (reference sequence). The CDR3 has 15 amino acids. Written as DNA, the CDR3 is TGTGCCAGCAGCCTCCGGGACAGGGCTGAAGATACGCAGTATTTT. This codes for CASSLRDRAEDTQYF.

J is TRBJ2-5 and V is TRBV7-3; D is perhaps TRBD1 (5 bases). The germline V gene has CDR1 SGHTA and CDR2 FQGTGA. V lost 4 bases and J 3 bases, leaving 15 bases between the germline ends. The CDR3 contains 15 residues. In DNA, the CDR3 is TGTGCCAGCAGCTGGGTTAGGGGCCCAAAAGAGACCCAGTACTTC. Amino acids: CASSWVRGPKETQYF.

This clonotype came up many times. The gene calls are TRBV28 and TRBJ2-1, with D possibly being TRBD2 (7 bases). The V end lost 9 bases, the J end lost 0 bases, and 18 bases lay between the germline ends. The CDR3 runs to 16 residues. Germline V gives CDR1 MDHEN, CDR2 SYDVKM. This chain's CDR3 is CASQTLGGASYNEQFF. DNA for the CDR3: TGTGCCAGTCAAACCCTTGGGGGGGCCTCCTACAATGAGCAGTTCTTC.

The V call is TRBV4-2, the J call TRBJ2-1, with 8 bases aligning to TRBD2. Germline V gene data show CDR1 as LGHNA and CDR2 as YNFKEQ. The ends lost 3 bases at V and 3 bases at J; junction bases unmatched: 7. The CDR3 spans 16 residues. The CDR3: CASSQSTSVGYNEQFF. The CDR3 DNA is TGTGCCAGCAGCCAGTCGACTAGCGTAGGCTACAATGAGCAGTTCTTC.

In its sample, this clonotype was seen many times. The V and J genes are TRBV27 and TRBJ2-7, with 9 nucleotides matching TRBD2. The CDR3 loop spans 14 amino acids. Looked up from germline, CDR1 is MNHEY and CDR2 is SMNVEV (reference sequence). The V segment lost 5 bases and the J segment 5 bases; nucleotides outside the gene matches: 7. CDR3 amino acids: CASSAGGFEDEQYF. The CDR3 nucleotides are TGTGCCAGCAGTGCGGGAGGGTTTGAGGACGAGCAGTACTTC.

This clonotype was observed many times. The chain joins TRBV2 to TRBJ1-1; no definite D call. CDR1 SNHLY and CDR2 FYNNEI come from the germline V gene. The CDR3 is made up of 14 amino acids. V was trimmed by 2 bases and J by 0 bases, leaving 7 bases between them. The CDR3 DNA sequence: TGTGCCAGCAGTGAAATAGGAGTGAACACTGAAGCTTTCTTT. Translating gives CASSEIGVNTEAFF.

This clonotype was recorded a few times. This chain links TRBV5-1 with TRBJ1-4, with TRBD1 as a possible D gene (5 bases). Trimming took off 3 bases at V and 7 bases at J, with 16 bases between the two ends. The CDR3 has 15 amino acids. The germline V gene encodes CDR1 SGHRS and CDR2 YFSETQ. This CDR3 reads CASSSSQGVGEKLFF. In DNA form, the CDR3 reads TGCGCCAGCAGCTCGTCCCAGGGAGTTGGTGAAAAACTGTTTTTT. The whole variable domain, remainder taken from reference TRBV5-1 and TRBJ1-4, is KAGVTQTPRYLIKTRGQQVTLSCSPISGHRSVSWYQQTPGQGLQFLFEYFSETQRNKGNFPGRFSGRQFSNSRSEMNVSTLELGDSALYLCASSSSQGVGEKLFFGSGTQLSVL.

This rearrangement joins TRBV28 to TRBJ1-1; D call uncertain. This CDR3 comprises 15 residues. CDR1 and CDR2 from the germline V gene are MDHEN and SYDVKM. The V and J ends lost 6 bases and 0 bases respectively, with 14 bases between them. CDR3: CASRAGREMNTEAFF. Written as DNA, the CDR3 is TGTGCCAGCAGGGCGGGTAGGGAGATGAACACTGAAGCTTTCTTT.

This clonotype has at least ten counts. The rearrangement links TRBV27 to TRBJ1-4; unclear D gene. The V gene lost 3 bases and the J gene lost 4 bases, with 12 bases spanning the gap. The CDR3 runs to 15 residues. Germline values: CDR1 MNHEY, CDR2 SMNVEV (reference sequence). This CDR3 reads CASSLGFSSNEKLFF. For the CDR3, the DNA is TGTGCCAGCAGTTTGGGGTTTTCCAGTAATGAAAAACTGTTTTTT.

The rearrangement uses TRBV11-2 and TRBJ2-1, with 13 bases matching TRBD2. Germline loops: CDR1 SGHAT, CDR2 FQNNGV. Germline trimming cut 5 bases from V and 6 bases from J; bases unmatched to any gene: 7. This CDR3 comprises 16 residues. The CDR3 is CASSLGGLAGSNEQFF. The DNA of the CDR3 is TGTGCCAGCAGCCTAGGGGGACTAGCGGGGAGCAATGAGCAGTTCTTC.

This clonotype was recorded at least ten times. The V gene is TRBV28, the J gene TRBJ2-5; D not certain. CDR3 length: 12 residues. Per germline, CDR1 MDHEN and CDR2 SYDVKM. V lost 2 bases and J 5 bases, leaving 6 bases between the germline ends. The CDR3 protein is CASSLNSETQYF. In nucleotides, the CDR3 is TGTGCCAGCAGTTTAAATTCGGAGACCCAGTACTTC.

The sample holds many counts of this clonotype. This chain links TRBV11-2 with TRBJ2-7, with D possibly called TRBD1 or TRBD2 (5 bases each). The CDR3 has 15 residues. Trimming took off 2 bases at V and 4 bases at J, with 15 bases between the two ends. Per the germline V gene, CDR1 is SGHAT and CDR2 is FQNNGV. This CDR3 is CASSLRDGRGYEQYF. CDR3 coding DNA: TGTGCCAGCAGCTTACGGGACGGCCGCGGGTACGAGCAGTACTTC.

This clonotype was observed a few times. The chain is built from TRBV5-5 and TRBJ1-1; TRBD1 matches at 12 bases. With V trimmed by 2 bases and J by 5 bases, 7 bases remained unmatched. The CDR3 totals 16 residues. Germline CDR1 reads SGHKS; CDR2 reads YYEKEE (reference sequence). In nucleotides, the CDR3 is TGTGCCAGCAGCTTTGCGTGGGGACAGGGGGCGACTGAAGCTTTCTTT. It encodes CASSFAWGQGATEAFF.

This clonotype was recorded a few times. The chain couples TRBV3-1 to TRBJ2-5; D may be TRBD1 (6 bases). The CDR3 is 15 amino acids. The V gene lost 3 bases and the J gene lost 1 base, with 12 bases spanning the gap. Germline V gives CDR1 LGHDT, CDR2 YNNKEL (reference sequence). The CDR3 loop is CASSQGRTVQETQYF. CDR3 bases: TGTGCCAGCAGCCAGGGGCGGACAGTCCAAGAGACCCAGTACTTC.

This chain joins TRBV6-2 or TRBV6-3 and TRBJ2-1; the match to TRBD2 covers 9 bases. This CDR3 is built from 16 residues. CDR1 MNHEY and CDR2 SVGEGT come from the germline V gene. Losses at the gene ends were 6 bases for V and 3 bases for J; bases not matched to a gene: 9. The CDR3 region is CASSTLAGGIYNEQFF. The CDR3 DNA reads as TGTGCCAGCAGCACACTGGCGGGAGGGATCTACAATGAGCAGTTCTTC.

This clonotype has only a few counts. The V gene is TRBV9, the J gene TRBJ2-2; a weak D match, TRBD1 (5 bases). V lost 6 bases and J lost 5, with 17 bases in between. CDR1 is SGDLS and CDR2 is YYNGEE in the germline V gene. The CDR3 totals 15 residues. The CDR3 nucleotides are TGTGCCAGCACCCCAGGCAGGGCGTGGACCGGGGAGCTGTTTTTT. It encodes CASTPGRAWTGELFF.